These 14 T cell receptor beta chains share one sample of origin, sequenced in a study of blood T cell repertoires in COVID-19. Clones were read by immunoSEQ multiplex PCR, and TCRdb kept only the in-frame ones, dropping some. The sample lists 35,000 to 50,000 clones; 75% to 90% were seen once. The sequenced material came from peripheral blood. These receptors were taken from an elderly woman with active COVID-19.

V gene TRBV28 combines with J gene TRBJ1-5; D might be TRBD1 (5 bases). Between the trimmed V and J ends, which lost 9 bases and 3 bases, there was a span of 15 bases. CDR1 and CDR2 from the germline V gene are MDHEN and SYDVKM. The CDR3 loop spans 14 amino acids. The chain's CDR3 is CASRPAGHNQPQHF. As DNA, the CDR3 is TGTGCCAGTAGACCCGCAGGGCACAATCAGCCCCAGCATTTT. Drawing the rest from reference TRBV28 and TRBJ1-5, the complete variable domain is DVKVTQSSRYLVKRTGEKVFLECVQDMDHENMFWYRQDPGLGLRLIYFSYDVKMKEKGDIPEGYSVSREKKERFSLILESASTNQTSMYLCASRPAGHNQPQHFGDGTRLSIL.

The DNA of the CDR3 is TGTGCCAGCAGCTTAGTGGGACTCCTCAATCAGCCCCAGCATTTT. It codes for CASSLVGLLNQPQHF. The chain has TRBV7-2 and TRBJ1-5, with TRBD1 as a possible D gene (5 bases). This CDR3 is built from 15 residues. Germline CDR1 reads SGHTA; CDR2 reads FQGNSA. Trimming cost V 1 base and J 3 bases, with 10 bases left between them.

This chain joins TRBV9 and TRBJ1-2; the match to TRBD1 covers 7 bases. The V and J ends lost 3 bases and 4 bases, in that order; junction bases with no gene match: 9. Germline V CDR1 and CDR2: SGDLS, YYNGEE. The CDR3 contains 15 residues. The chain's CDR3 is CASSAVDRDRYGYTF. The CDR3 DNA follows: TGTGCCAGCAGCGCCGTCGACAGGGACCGCTATGGCTACACCTTC. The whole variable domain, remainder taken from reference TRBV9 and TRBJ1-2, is DSGVTQTPKHLITATGQRVTLRCSPRSGDLSVYWYQQSLDQGLQFLIQYYNGEERAKGNILERFSAQQFPDLHSELNLSSLELGDSALYFCASSAVDRDRYGYTFGSGTRLTVV.

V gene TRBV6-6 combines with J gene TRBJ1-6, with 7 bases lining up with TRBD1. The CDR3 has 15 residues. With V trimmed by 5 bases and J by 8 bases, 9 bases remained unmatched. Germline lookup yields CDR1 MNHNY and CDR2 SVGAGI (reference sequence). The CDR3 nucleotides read TGTGCCAGCAGTCCCCGGGACAGTCGGTATTCACCCCTCCACTTT. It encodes CASSPRDSRYSPLHF.

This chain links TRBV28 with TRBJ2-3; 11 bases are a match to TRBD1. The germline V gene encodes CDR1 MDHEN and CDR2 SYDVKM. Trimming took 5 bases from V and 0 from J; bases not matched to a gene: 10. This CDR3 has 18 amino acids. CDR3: CASSPDRGLRSSTDTQYF. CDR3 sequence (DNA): TGTGCCAGCAGTCCGGACAGGGGGCTTCGTTCAAGCACAGATACGCAGTATTTT.

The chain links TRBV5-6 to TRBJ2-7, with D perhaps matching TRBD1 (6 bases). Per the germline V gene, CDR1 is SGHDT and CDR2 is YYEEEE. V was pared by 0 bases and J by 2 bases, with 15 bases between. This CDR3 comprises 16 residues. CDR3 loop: CASSLALGTQTYEQYF. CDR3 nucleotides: TGTGCCAGCAGCTTGGCCTTGGGGACACAGACCTACGAGCAGTACTTC.

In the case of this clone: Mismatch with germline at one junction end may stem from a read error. The CDR3 coding sequence is TGTGCCAGCTCTCCACTCCGGGACACAGCCTTAGGATTTGGAGATACGCAGTATTTT. Protein product: CASSPLRDTALGFGDTQYF. J is TRBJ2-3 and V is TRBV18, with D maybe TRBD1 (6 bases). The CDR3 runs 19 residues. Germline values: CDR1 KGHSH, CDR2 LQKENI.

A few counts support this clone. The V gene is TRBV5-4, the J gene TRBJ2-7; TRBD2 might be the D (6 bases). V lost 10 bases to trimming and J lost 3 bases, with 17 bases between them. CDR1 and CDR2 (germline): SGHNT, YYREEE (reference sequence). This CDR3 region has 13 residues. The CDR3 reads CASAEGSNYEQYF. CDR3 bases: TGTGCCTCAGCGGAGGGCTCCAACTACGAGCAGTACTTC.

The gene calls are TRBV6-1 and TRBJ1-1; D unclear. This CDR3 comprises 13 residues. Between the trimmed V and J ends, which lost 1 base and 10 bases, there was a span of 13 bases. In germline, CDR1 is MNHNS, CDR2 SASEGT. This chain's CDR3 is CASSEVGGEGAFF. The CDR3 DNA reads TGTGCCAGCAGTGAAGTCGGAGGCGAGGGAGCTTTCTTT.

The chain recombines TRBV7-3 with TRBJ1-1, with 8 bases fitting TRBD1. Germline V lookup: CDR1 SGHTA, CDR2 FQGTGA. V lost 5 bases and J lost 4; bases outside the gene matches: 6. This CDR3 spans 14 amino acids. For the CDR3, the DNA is TGTGCCAGCAGCATGACAGGGGCGGGCACTGAAGCTTTCTTT. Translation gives CASSMTGAGTEAFF.

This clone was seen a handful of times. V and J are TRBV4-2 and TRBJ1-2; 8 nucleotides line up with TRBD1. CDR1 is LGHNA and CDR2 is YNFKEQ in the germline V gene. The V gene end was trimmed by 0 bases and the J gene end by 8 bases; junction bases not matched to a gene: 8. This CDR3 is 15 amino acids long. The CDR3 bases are TGTGCCAGCAGCCAAGATCCTATGGACAGGGCGGGCTACACCTTC. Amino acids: CASSQDPMDRAGYTF.

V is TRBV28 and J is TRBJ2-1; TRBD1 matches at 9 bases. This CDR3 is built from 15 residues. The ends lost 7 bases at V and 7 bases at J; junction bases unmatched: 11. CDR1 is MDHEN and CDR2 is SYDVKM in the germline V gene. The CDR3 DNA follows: TGTGCCAGCAATCCCGGGACAGGGTCCTCGAATGAGCAGTTCTTC. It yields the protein CASNPGTGSSNEQFF.

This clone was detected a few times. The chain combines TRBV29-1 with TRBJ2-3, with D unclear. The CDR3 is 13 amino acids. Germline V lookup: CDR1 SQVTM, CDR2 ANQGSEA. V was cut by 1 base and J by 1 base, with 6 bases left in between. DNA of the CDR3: TGCAGCGTTGAAGTCTCGGGCACAGATACGCAGTATTTT. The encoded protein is CSVEVSGTDTQYF.

Here the CDR3 reads CASSDPHQGATGNTIYF. The CDR3 nucleotides are TGTGCCAGCAGTGACCCTCACCAGGGGGCAACTGGAAACACCATATATTTT. The chain has TRBV25-1 and TRBJ1-3; 8 nucleotides align to TRBD1. The CDR3 has 17 amino acids. Germline CDR1 reads MGHDK; CDR2 reads SYGVNS. Trimming took 3 bases from V and 2 from J; bases not matched to a gene: 9.